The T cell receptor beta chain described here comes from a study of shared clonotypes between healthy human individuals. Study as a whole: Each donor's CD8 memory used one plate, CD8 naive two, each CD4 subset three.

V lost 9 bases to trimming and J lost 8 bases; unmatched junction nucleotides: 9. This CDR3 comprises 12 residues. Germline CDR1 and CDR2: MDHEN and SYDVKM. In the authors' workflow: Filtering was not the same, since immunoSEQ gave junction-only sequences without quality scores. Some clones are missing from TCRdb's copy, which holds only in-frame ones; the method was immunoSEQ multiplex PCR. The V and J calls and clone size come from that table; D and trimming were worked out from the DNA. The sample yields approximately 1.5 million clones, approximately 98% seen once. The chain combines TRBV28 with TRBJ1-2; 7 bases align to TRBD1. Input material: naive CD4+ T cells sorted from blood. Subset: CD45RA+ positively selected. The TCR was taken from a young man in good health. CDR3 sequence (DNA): TGTGCCAGTTGCACAGGGGTTCTCGGCTACACCTTC. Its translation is CASCTGVLGYTF.